This entry lists 13 T cell receptor beta chains sequenced from one sample in a study of blood T cell repertoires in COVID-19. Assay used: immunoSEQ multiplex PCR; TCRdb lists only in-frame clones, some missing. Of 350,000 to 550,000 clones in the sample, around 87% are singletons; the top ten hold about 1.1%. The source material was PBMCs or T cells enriched from blood (not recorded which). All receptors come from a man aged 30 to 39 who had recovered from COVID-19.

The chain has TRBV5-1 and TRBJ2-5; 10 bases are a match to TRBD2. With 6 bases clipped from V and 3 bases from J, the junction kept 5 bases outside the gene matches. CDR1 and CDR2 (germline): SGHRS, YFSETQ. CDR3 length: 14 amino acids. The CDR3 DNA follows: TGCGCCAGCACAAGCGGGAGGGCTGAAGAGACCCAGTACTTC. This translates into CASTSGRAEETQYF.

The chain uses TRBV29-1 and TRBJ2-3, with 10 bases that match TRBD1. The CDR3 spans 15 residues. Germline trimming cut 6 bases from V and 4 bases from J; bases unmatched to any gene: 10. CDR1 and CDR2 (germline): SQVTM, ANQGSEA. This CDR3 reads CSVGTGERGSDTQYF. The CDR3, as DNA: TGCAGCGTGGGGACAGGGGAACGCGGGTCAGATACGCAGTATTTT.

The genes are TRBV18 and TRBJ1-1; the D gene is possibly TRBD1 (5 bases). The germline V gene encodes CDR1 KGHSH and CDR2 LQKENI. The CDR3 is 16 amino acids. V was pared by 6 bases and J by 0 bases, with 17 bases between. Here the CDR3 reads CASSLRETVMNTEAFF. The DNA for the CDR3 is TGTGCCAGCTCCCTACGGGAGACAGTAATGAACACTGAAGCTTTCTTT. Using reference TRBV18 and TRBJ1-1 for the parts outside the CDR3, the full variable domain is NAGVMQNPRHLVRRRGQEARLRCSPMKGHSHVYWYRQLPEEGLKFMVYLQKENIIDESGMPKERFSAEFPKEGPSILRIQQVVRGDSAAYFCASSLRETVMNTEAFFGQGTRLTVV.

V is TRBV3-1 (or the pseudogene TRBV3-2) and J is TRBJ2-7; D perhaps matches TRBD2 (6 bases). CDR3 length: 14 amino acids. V was clipped by 4 bases and J by 1 base, with 11 bases between them. Germline CDR1 LGHDT, CDR2 YNNKEL (reference sequence). CDR3 loop: CASSRPGLSYEQYF. The CDR3 DNA sequence: TGTGCCAGCAGCCGACCGGGACTTTCCTACGAGCAGTACTTC.

The V gene is TRBV6-1, the J gene TRBJ1-2, with a possible D match to TRBD1 (5 bases). V was trimmed by 2 bases and J by 6 bases, leaving 22 bases between them. CDR1 and CDR2 (germline): MNHNS, SASEGT. This CDR3 spans 17 amino acids. The CDR3 nucleotides read TGTGCCAGCAGTGAAAAAGCTGGGTGGCAGGGACTAAATGGCTACACCTTC. This encodes CASSEKAGWQGLNGYTF.

The chain combines TRBV3-1 (or the pseudogene TRBV3-2) with TRBJ2-7, with TRBD1 as a possible D gene (7 bases). Germline assignment: CDR1 LGHDT and CDR2 YNNKEL (reference sequence). V was trimmed by 3 bases and J by 2 bases, leaving 14 bases between them. This CDR3 is 15 amino acids long. CDR3 nucleotide sequence: TGTGCCAGCAGCCACGCGGGGACAGTGACCTACGAGCAGTACTTC. Its protein product is CASSHAGTVTYEQYF.

The chain combines TRBV5-4 with TRBJ2-3; 8 positions agree with TRBD2. V lost 0 bases, J lost 6 bases, and 3 bases stayed unmatched. Looked up from germline, CDR1 is SGHNT and CDR2 is YYREEE (reference sequence). The CDR3 has 14 residues. Written as DNA, the CDR3 is TGTGCCAGCAGCTTGGAACGGGGGGGGGATACGCAGTATTTT. Translating gives CASSLERGGDTQYF.

The chain couples TRBV28 to TRBJ1-1; 10 bases line up with TRBD1. The CDR3 extends over 14 amino acids. Germline CDR1 reads MDHEN; CDR2 reads SYDVKM. After removal of 7 bases from V and 5 bases from J, the junction contained 7 bases not matched to a gene. CDR3 nucleotide sequence: TGTGCCAGCATCACAGACAGGGGGCTGACTGAAGCTTTCTTT. Its protein is CASITDRGLTEAFF.

The V and J genes are TRBV5-1 and TRBJ2-3; possibly TRBD2 for D (6 bases). V was clipped by 0 bases and J by 4 bases, with 12 bases between them. The germline V gene has CDR1 SGHRS and CDR2 YFSETQ. The CDR3 has 15 amino acids. In nucleotides, the CDR3 is TGCGCCAGCAGCTTGGCGGCTAGCGTCTCAGATACGCAGTATTTT. Protein product: CASSLAASVSDTQYF.

V usage is TRBV21-1 and J usage is TRBJ2-2; the table's D call, TRBD1, has no DNA check behind it. TRBV21-1 is flagged as a pseudogene. The CDR3 is 19 residues long. The CDR3 region is CASNHIFRLRDRGTGELFF. The CDR3 DNA follows: TGTGCCAGCAACCACATCTTCCGATTGCGGGACAGGGGGACCGGGGAGCTGTTTTTT.

The rearrangement uses TRBV30 and TRBJ1-1; 7 bases map to TRBD1. V shed 5 bases, J shed 0 bases, and the junction held 3 bases outside the gene matches. This CDR3 has 13 residues. In germline, CDR1 is GTSNPN, CDR2 SVGIG (reference sequence). CDR3 protein: CAWEGQLNTEAFF. The CDR3 region has the DNA TGTGCCTGGGAGGGACAGCTGAACACTGAAGCTTTCTTT.

The rearrangement uses TRBV11-3 and TRBJ2-2; 8 nucleotides match TRBD2. Germline CDR1 and CDR2: SGHNT and YENEEA. The CDR3 totals 15 residues. J gave up 6 bases and V 5 bases, and 8 bases lay outside the gene matches. The CDR3 protein is CASSPSGSAAGELFF. In DNA form, the CDR3 reads TGTGCCAGCAGCCCGAGCGGGAGCGCCGCCGGGGAGCTGTTTTTT.

This clone was picked up one time. J is TRBJ2-5 and V is TRBV28, with 7 bases aligning to TRBD1. The CDR3 is 16 residues long. Per germline, CDR1 MDHEN and CDR2 SYDVKM. V lost 5 bases and J lost 1; bases outside the gene matches: 10. The CDR3 spells CASSTRQGGFQETQYF. DNA for the CDR3: TGTGCCAGCAGTACCAGACAGGGTGGGTTCCAAGAGACCCAGTACTTC. The whole variable domain, remainder taken from reference TRBV28 and TRBJ2-5, is DVKVTQSSRYLVKRTGEKVFLECVQDMDHENMFWYRQDPGLGLRLIYFSYDVKMKEKGDIPEGYSVSREKKERFSLILESASTNQTSMYLCASSTRQGGFQETQYFGPGTRLLVL.